The 32 T cell receptor beta chains in this list originate from one sample, sequenced in a study of shared clonotypes between healthy human individuals. TCRdb's table, derived via immunoSEQ multiplex PCR, lists solely in-frame clones and lacks some. Of around 990,000 clones detected, about 72% appear once; the ten largest clones hold 0.89%. Source material: memory CD4+ T cells from PBMCs. Noted subset: CD45RA-negative fraction. These receptors came from a man younger than 35 in good health. Some clones in this sample may be carry-over from other donors' samples.

The chain carries TRBV5-5 and TRBJ1-1; no reliable D call. V lost 1 base, J lost 1 base, and 11 bases lay in between. From germline, CDR1 is SGHKS and CDR2 YYEKEE (reference sequence). The CDR3 covers 15 residues. DNA for the CDR3: TGTGCCAGCAGCTTGTCCCCAGCCGGGAACACTGAAGCTTTCTTT. It codes for CASSLSPAGNTEAFF.

This chain uses TRBV28 with TRBJ2-1; tentative D call: TRBD1 (5 bases). Per germline, CDR1 MDHEN and CDR2 SYDVKM. The CDR3 extends over 13 amino acids. Trimming cost V 1 base and J 15 bases, with 16 bases left between them. The CDR3 reads CASSLSGSIQGFF. CDR3 nucleotides: TGTGCCAGCAGTTTATCAGGCTCTATCCAGGGGTTCTTC. Full variable domain (outside the CDR3, taken from reference TRBV28 and TRBJ2-1): DVKVTQSSRYLVKRTGEKVFLECVQDMDHENMFWYRQDPGLGLRLIYFSYDVKMKEKGDIPEGYSVSREKKERFSLILESASTNQTSMYLCASSLSGSIQGFFGPGTRLTVL.

This clone was counted a few times. It is likely a read error: a sequence one base away is far more abundant. Written as DNA, the CDR3 is TGTGCCTGGAGTGCACAGCAAGAGACCCAGTACTTC. As protein: CAWSAQQETQYF. This sequence joins TRBV30 and TRBJ2-5; D gene ambiguous. Germline V gene sequence: CDR1 GTSNPN, CDR2 SVGIG (reference sequence). V was shortened by 1 base and J by 2 bases, with 5 bases between the two germline ends. CDR3 length equals 12 residues.

The chain links TRBV7-2 to TRBJ2-3, with 14 bases that match TRBD2. The CDR3 is made up of 16 amino acids. J lost 0 bases, V lost 5 bases, and 1 base had no gene match. Per the germline V gene, CDR1 is SGHTA and CDR2 is FQGNSA. Here the CDR3 DNA reads TGTGCCAGCAGCCGGACTAGCGGGAGGAGCACAGATACGCAGTATTTT. This translates into CASSRTSGRSTDTQYF.

This clone was recorded once. The chain recombines TRBV5-8 with TRBJ2-1; the D is unclear. This CDR3 has 12 amino acids. Germline V lookup: CDR1 SGHTS, CDR2 YDEGEE. V was clipped by 4 bases and J by 8 bases, with 10 bases between them. CDR3 coding DNA: TGTGCCAGCAGCGACGTCCGGGATGAGCAGTTCTTC. This encodes CASSDVRDEQFF.

Concerning this clone itself: Other DNA sequences in this sample translate to the same CDR3. This chain uses TRBV10-3 with TRBJ2-5; 12 bases line up with TRBD2. The CDR3 is 14 residues long. The germline gives CDR1 ENHRY, CDR2 SYGVKD. V shed 9 bases, J shed 0 bases, and the junction held 2 bases outside the gene matches. Here the CDR3 reads CAIGTSGYQETQYF. CDR3 coding DNA: TGTGCCATTGGGACTAGCGGGTACCAAGAGACCCAGTACTTC.

On this clone: This CDR3 is also generated by other DNA sequences in the sample. V is TRBV28 and J is TRBJ2-7; D is perhaps TRBD2 (5 bases). Trimming removed 5 bases at V and 4 bases at J, with 12 bases between. Germline assignment: CDR1 MDHEN and CDR2 SYDVKM. This CDR3 has 13 residues. The CDR3 loop is CASSSGSSYEQYF. The CDR3 DNA reads TGTGCCAGCAGTAGCGGATCAAGTTACGAGCAGTACTTC.

Turning to this clone: Its ends do not fully match the called genes, so a read error is possible. The chain recombines TRBV5-1 with TRBJ2-7; 7 bases align to TRBD1. This CDR3 is 12 amino acids long. Per germline, CDR1 SGHRS and CDR2 YFSETQ. CDR3 loop: CASTLQGSEQYF. CDR3 coding DNA: TGTGCCAGCACGCTACAGGGGAGCGAGCAGTACTTC. Based on the CDR3 plus reference TRBV5-1 and TRBJ2-7, the full variable domain is KAGVTQTPRYLIKTRGQQVTLSCSPISGHRSVSWYQQTPGQGLQFLFEYFSETQRNKGNFPGRFSGRQFSNSRSEMNVSTLELGDSALYLCASTLQGSEQYFGPGTRLTVT.

The rearrangement joins TRBV7-6 to TRBJ2-1; possibly TRBD2 for D (5 bases). Germline CDR1 is SGHVS and CDR2 is FNYEAQ. V lost 1 base and J lost 5, with 12 bases in between. CDR3 length: 15 residues. The chain's CDR3 is CASSLGSGLNNEQFF. In nucleotides, the CDR3 is TGTGCCAGCAGCTTAGGTTCGGGATTAAACAATGAGCAGTTCTTC.

This clone has at least ten counts. This chain connects TRBV7-9 to TRBJ2-5, with D tentatively TRBD1 or TRBD2 (5 bases each). Germline-derived CDR1 and CDR2 are SEHNR and FQNEAQ (reference sequence). CDR3 size: 14 residues. V lost 1 base and J 4 bases, leaving 10 bases between the germline ends. The CDR3 nucleotides are TGTGCCAGCAGCTTAGGGGGGTTCCCAGAGACCCAGTACTTC. Its translation: CASSLGGFPETQYF.

The J gene is TRBJ2-7, the V gene TRBV18, with D possibly TRBD2 on 6 matching bases. Germline loops: CDR1 KGHSH, CDR2 LQKENI. The V and J ends lost 5 bases and 2 bases respectively, with 16 bases between them. The CDR3 loop spans 15 amino acids. The DNA for the CDR3 is TGTGCCAGCTCAACCTCGAGGGGAGGAACCTACGAGCAGTACTTC. Amino acids: CASSTSRGGTYEQYF.

The chain has TRBV28 and TRBJ1-2, with 9 bases matching TRBD1. CDR3 length equals 15 residues. The J segment lost 4 bases and the V segment lost 6 bases, leaving 9 bases of the junction unmatched. Germline V CDR1 and CDR2: MDHEN, SYDVKM. This chain's CDR3 is CASRVTGGLIYGYTF. DNA for the CDR3: TGTGCCAGCAGGGTGACAGGGGGATTAATCTATGGCTACACCTTC.

The genes are TRBV6-5 and TRBJ2-2; a possible D gene is TRBD1 (5 bases). The V end lost 2 bases, the J end lost 8 bases, and 9 bases lay between the germline ends. Germline lookup yields CDR1 MNHEY and CDR2 SVGAGI. The CDR3 sequence is 13 residues long. CDR3 in amino acids: CASSYRPGGELFF. The CDR3 nucleotides are TGTGCCAGCAGTTACCGCCCAGGGGGGGAGCTGTTTTTT.

This clone was detected many times. The rearrangement joins TRBV7-9 to TRBJ1-5; 12 bases line up with TRBD1. The CDR3 loop spans 19 amino acids. J gave up 2 bases and V 5 bases, and 13 bases lay outside the gene matches. Germline V gene data show CDR1 as SEHNR and CDR2 as FQNEAQ (reference sequence). This chain's CDR3 is CASSAGTGGRVWGNQPQHF. In nucleotides, the CDR3 is TGTGCCAGCAGCGCTGGGACAGGGGGCCGTGTATGGGGCAATCAGCCCCAGCATTTT. The full variable domain, in which reference TRBV7-9 and TRBJ1-5 provide the parts outside the CDR3, is DTGVSQNPRHKITKRGQNVTFRCDPISEHNRLYWYRQTLGQGPEFLTYFQNEAQLEKSRLLSDRFSAERPKGSFSTLEIQRTEQGDSAMYLCASSAGTGGRVWGNQPQHFGDGTRLSIL.

The CDR3 sequence: CASSDQQGSTEAFF. The CDR3 nucleotides read TGTGCCAGCAGTGACCAACAGGGAAGCACTGAAGCTTTCTTT. The genes are TRBV6-4 and TRBJ1-1; tentative D call: TRBD1 (6 bases). Trimming stripped 2 bases from V and 4 bases from J, with 11 bases between. Per germline, CDR1 MRHNA and CDR2 SNTAGT. This CDR3 has 14 amino acids.

V and J are TRBV5-1 and TRBJ2-7; D call uncertain. Trimming took off 5 bases at V and 2 bases at J, with 5 bases between the two ends. The germline gives CDR1 SGHRS, CDR2 YFSETQ. The CDR3 length is 11 residues. The CDR3 spells CASRNTYEQYF. DNA of the CDR3: TGCGCCAGCAGGAACACCTACGAGCAGTACTTC. Variable domain in full (rest from reference TRBV5-1 and TRBJ2-7): KAGVTQTPRYLIKTRGQQVTLSCSPISGHRSVSWYQQTPGQGLQFLFEYFSETQRNKGNFPGRFSGRQFSNSRSEMNVSTLELGDSALYLCASRNTYEQYFGPGTRLTVT.

The chain uses TRBV30 and TRBJ1-3, with a possible D match to TRBD1 (5 bases). Germline CDR1 and CDR2: GTSNPN and SVGIG (reference sequence). The V end lost 4 bases, the J end lost 9 bases, and 13 bases lay between the germline ends. This CDR3 is built from 12 residues. CDR3 sequence (DNA): TGTGCCTGGAAGGAAGGGGCACTCACCATATATTTT. Residues: CAWKEGALTIYF.

The rearrangement links TRBV28 to TRBJ2-7; D assignment may be TRBD1 or TRBD2 (5 bases each). Germline V CDR1 and CDR2: MDHEN, SYDVKM. Trimming shortened V by 4 bases and J by 2 bases, and 15 bases separated the two germline ends. The CDR3 has 15 residues. CDR3 DNA: TGTGCCAGCAGTTGGCTGGGACGGCCCACCTACGAGCAGTACTTC. It yields the protein CASSWLGRPTYEQYF.

This chain connects TRBV28 to TRBJ2-7; perhaps TRBD1 as D (8 bases). The CDR3 covers 18 residues. V was pared by 9 bases and J by 0 bases, with 27 bases between. Germline CDR1 and CDR2: MDHEN and SYDVKM. This CDR3 reads CASGGNRGGPRGSYEQYF. Here the CDR3 DNA reads TGTGCCAGTGGAGGGAACAGGGGGGGACCGCGGGGCTCCTACGAGCAGTACTTC.

The rearrangement uses TRBV29-1 and TRBJ2-7; D might be TRBD2 (5 bases). Germline lookup yields CDR1 SQVTM and CDR2 ANQGSEA. The CDR3 runs 12 residues. V lost 6 bases and J lost 2, with 11 bases in between. The CDR3 region is CSVGADTYEQYF. DNA for the CDR3: TGCAGCGTGGGAGCGGATACCTACGAGCAGTACTTC.

The count of this clone is one. V and J are TRBV6-1 and TRBJ2-3, with 12 bases that match TRBD1. V lost 5 bases and J lost 5; bases outside the gene matches: 5. Germline V CDR1 and CDR2: MNHNS, SASEGT. The CDR3 has 15 amino acids. The CDR3 region has the DNA TGTGCCAGCAGTAGCCGGGACAGGGGGCAAGATACGCAGTATTTT. Its protein is CASSSRDRGQDTQYF.

The J gene is TRBJ1-2, the V gene TRBV29-1; 7 nucleotides agree with TRBD1. Losses at the gene ends were 5 bases for V and 8 bases for J; bases not matched to a gene: 8. Looked up from germline, CDR1 is SQVTM and CDR2 is ANQGSEA. The CDR3 is made up of 12 amino acids. CDR3 bases: TGCAGCGTTTTTCAACAGGGGAACGGCTACACCTTC. Amino acids: CSVFQQGNGYTF.

J is TRBJ1-3 and V is TRBV9; D unclear. Germline V gene sequence: CDR1 SGDLS, CDR2 YYNGEE. The CDR3 runs 13 residues. V lost 3 bases, J lost 0 bases, and 4 bases lay in between. CDR3 DNA sequence: TGTGCCAGCAGCGAGGGCTCTGGAAACACCATATATTTT. It specifies CASSEGSGNTIYF.

This sequence joins TRBV5-1 and TRBJ2-5; TRBD2 matches at 9 bases. V dropped 4 bases and J dropped 9; count of bases not matched to a gene: 13. CDR3 length: 15 amino acids. The germline V gene has CDR1 SGHRS and CDR2 YFSETQ. CDR3 sequence: CASSPGTSPPNAQYF. For the CDR3, the DNA is TGCGCCAGCAGCCCCGGGACTAGCCCACCAAACGCCCAGTACTTC. Using reference TRBV5-1 and TRBJ2-5 for the parts outside the CDR3, the full variable domain is KAGVTQTPRYLIKTRGQQVTLSCSPISGHRSVSWYQQTPGQGLQFLFEYFSETQRNKGNFPGRFSGRQFSNSRSEMNVSTLELGDSALYLCASSPGTSPPNAQYFGPGTRLLVL.

The chain has TRBV5-5 and TRBJ2-7; D is ambiguous. Trimming removed 1 base at V and 7 bases at J, with 9 bases between. Germline CDR1 and CDR2: SGHKS and YYEKEE (reference sequence). This CDR3 contains 12 residues. The CDR3 nucleotides read TGTGCCAGCAGCTTGAACTTGTGGGAGCAGTACTTC. Translation: CASSLNLWEQYF.

V is TRBV7-6 and J is TRBJ2-1; D gene unclear. CDR1 is SGHVS, CDR2 FNYEAQ, per germline. The CDR3 is 17 residues long. Trimming left V 1 base short and J 0 bases short, with 13 bases between. Here the CDR3 reads CASSLGASRSSYNEQFF. CDR3 nucleotides: TGTGCCAGCAGCTTAGGGGCTAGTAGGAGCTCCTACAATGAGCAGTTCTTC.

The rearrangement uses TRBV15 and TRBJ1-2, with unresolved D. CDR1 is LNHNV, CDR2 YYDKDF, per germline (reference sequence). The CDR3 covers 15 residues. The germline V and J ends were trimmed by 3 bases and 6 bases, with 17 bases remaining between them. CDR3 nucleotide sequence: TGTGCCACCAGCAGTTTCGATCCCGAGGTGGATGGCTACACCTTC. Translating it yields CATSSFDPEVDGYTF.

The chain is built from TRBV6-6 and TRBJ1-1; a weak D match, TRBD1 (6 bases). The germline V and J ends were trimmed by 4 bases and 5 bases, with 14 bases remaining between them. There are 14 residues in the CDR3. CDR1 MNHNY and CDR2 SVGAGI come from the germline V gene (reference sequence). CDR3 loop: CASSFWGQDTEAFF. In DNA form, the CDR3 reads TGTGCCAGCAGTTTTTGGGGGCAAGATACTGAAGCTTTCTTT.

V gene TRBV29-1 combines with J gene TRBJ2-3; the D gene could be TRBD1 or TRBD2 (5 bases each). This CDR3 is 17 amino acids long. Germline CDR1 is SQVTM and CDR2 is ANQGSEA. Trimming removed 1 base at V and 1 base at J, with 18 bases between. The chain's CDR3 is CSVEGGPRDMGTDTQYF. The CDR3 nucleotides are TGCAGCGTTGAAGGGGGACCCCGGGATATGGGCACAGATACGCAGTATTTT.

The chain uses TRBV6-6 and TRBJ2-2, with 7 bases aligning to TRBD1. This CDR3 has 14 residues. J gave up 5 bases and V 7 bases, and 7 bases lay outside the gene matches. The V gene's germline CDR1 is MNHNY and CDR2 SVGAGI (reference sequence). Here the CDR3 reads CASTPGDRTGELFF. The CDR3 DNA is TGTGCCAGCACCCCTGGGGACAGAACCGGGGAGCTGTTTTTT.

The rearrangement links TRBV4-2 to TRBJ2-1; 15 nucleotides agree with TRBD2. V shed 0 bases and J 9 bases; nucleotides not matched to a gene: 3. The CDR3 spans 16 residues. Germline V lookup: CDR1 LGHNA, CDR2 YNFKEQ. CDR3 residues: CASSQEGLAGGSEQFF. The CDR3 nucleotides are TGTGCCAGCAGCCAAGAGGGACTAGCGGGAGGAAGTGAGCAGTTCTTC.

This clone was detected once. The chain is built from TRBV5-6 and TRBJ2-1, with D possibly matching TRBD2 (6 bases). V was shortened by 4 bases and J by 8 bases, with 19 bases between the two germline ends. CDR3 size: 15 residues. Germline CDR1 is SGHDT and CDR2 is YYEEEE. The CDR3 DNA reads TGTGCCAGCAGCACGGTAGCGGACCCTTGGGATGAGCAGTTCTTC. Translated: CASSTVADPWDEQFF.